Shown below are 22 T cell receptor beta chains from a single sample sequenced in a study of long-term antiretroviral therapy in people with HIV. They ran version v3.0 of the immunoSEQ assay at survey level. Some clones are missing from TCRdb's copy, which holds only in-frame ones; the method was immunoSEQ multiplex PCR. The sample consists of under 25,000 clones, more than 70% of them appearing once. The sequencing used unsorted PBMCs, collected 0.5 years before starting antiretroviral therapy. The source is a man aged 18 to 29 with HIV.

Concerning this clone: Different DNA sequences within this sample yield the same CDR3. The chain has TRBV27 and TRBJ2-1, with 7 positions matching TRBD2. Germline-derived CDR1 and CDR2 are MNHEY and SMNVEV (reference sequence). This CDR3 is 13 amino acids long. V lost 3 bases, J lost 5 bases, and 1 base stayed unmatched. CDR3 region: CASSFGTNNEQFF. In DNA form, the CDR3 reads TGTGCCAGCAGTTTCGGGACTAACAATGAGCAGTTCTTC.

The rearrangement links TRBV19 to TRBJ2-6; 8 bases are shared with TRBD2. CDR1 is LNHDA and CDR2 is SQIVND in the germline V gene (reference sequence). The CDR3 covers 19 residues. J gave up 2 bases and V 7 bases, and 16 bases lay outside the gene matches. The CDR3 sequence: CASTNLGGTRDPGANVLTF. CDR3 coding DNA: TGTGCCAGTACCAATCTTGGGGGGACTAGAGACCCTGGGGCCAACGTCCTGACTTTC.

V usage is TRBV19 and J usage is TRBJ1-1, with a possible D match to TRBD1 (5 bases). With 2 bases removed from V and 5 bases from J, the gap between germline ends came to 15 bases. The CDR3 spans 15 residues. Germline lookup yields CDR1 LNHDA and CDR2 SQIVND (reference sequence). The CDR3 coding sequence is TGTGCCAGTAGTATAAGTTCGGGGCTTCGAACTGAAGCTTTCTTT. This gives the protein CASSISSGLRTEAFF.

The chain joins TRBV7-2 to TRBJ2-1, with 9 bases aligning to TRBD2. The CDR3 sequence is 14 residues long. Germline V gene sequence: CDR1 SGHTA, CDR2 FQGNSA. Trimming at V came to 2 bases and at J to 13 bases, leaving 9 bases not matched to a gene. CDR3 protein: CASSLRAGGAGQFF. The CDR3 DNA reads TGTGCCAGCAGCTTAAGGGCGGGAGGGGCGGGCCAGTTCTTC.

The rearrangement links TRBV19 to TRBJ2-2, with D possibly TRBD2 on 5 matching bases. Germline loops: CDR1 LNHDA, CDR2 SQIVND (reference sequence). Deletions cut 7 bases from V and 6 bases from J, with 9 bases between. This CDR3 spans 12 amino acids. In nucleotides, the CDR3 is TGTGCCAGTAACCCGCGGGCCGGGGAGCTGTTTTTT. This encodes CASNPRAGELFF. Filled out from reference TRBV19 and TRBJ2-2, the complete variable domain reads DGGITQSPKYLFRKEGQNVTLSCEQNLNHDAMYWYRQDPGQGLRLIYYSQIVNDFQKGDIAEGYSVSREKKESFPLTVTSAQKNPTAFYLCASNPRAGELFFGEGSRLTVL.

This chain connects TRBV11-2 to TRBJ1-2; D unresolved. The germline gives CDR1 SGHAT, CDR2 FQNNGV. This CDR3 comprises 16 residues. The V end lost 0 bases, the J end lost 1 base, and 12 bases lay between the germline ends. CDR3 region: CASSLDPSRLNYGYTF. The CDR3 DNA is TGTGCCAGCAGCTTAGATCCAAGTCGTCTTAACTATGGCTACACCTTC.

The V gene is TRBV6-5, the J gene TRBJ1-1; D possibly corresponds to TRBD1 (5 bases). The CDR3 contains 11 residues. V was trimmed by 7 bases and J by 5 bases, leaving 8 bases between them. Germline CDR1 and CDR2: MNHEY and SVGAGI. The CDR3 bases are TGTGCCAGCACCGGGGGGACTGAAGCTTTCTTT. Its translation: CASTGGTEAFF.

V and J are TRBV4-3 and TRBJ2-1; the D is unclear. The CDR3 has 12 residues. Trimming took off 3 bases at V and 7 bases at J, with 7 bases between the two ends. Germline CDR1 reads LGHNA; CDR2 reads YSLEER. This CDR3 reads CASSQARNEQFF. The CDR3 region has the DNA TGCGCCAGCAGCCAGGCAAGGAATGAGCAGTTCTTC.

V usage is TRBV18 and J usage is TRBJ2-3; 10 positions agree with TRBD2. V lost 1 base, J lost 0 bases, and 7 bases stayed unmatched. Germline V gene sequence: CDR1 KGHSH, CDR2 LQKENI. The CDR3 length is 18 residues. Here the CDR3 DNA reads TGTGCCAGCTCACCACTAATAGCGGGGGGCCTTAGCACAGATACGCAGTATTTT. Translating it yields CASSPLIAGGLSTDTQYF. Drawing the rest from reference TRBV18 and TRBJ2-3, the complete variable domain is NAGVMQNPRHLVRRRGQEARLRCSPMKGHSHVYWYRQLPEEGLKFMVYLQKENIIDESGMPKERFSAEFPKEGPSILRIQQVVRGDSAAYFCASSPLIAGGLSTDTQYFGPGTRLTVL.

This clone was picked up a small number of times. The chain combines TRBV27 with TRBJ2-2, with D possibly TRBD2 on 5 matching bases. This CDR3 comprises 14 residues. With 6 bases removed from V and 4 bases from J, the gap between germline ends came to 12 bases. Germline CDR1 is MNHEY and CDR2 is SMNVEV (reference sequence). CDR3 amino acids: CASSIGVGTGELFF. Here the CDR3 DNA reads TGTGCCAGCAGCATCGGGGTGGGCACCGGGGAGCTGTTTTTT.

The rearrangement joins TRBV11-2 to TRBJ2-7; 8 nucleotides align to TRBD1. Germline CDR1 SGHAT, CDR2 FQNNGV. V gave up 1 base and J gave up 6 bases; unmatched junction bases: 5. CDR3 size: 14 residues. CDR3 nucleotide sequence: TGTGCCAGCAGCTTAGTATCAGGGGGCGCCGAGCAGTACTTC. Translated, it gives CASSLVSGGAEQYF.

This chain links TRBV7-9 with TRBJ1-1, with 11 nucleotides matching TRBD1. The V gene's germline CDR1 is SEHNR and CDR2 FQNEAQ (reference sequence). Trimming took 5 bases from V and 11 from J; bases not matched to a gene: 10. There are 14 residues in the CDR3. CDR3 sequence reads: CASSPMDRGPVAFF. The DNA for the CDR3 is TGTGCCAGCAGCCCTATGGACAGGGGGCCTGTGGCTTTCTTT. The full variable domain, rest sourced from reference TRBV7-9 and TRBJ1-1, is DTGVSQNPRHKITKRGQNVTFRCDPISEHNRLYWYRQTLGQGPEFLTYFQNEAQLEKSRLLSDRFSAERPKGSFSTLEIQRTEQGDSAMYLCASSPMDRGPVAFFGQGTRLTVV.

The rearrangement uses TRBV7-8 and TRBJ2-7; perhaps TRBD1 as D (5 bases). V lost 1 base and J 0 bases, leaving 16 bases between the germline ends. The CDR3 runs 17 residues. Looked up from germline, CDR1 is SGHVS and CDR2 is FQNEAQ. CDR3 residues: CASSLGLARAYSYEQYF. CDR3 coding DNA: TGTGCCAGCAGCTTAGGTCTGGCCAGGGCCTACTCCTACGAGCAGTACTTC.

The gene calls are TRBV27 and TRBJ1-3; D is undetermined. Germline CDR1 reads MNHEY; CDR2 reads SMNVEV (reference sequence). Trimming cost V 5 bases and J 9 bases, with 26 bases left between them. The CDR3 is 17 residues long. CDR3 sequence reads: CASSLAARTVLSGTIYF. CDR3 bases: TGTGCCAGCAGTCTCGCAGCTCGGACGGTCCTCTCGGGCACCATATATTTT.

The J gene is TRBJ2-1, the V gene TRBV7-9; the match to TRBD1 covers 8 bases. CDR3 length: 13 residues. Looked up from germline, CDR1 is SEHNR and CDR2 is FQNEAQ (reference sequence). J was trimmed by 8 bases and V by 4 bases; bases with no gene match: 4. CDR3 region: CASSWGQADEQFF. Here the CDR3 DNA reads TGTGCCAGCAGCTGGGGACAGGCTGATGAGCAGTTCTTC.

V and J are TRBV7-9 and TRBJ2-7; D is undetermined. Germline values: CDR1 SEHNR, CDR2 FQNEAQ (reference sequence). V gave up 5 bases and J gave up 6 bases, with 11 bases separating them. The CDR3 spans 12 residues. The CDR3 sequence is CASSPAQSEQYF. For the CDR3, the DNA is TGTGCCAGCAGCCCCGCACAAAGCGAGCAGTACTTC.

The CDR3 DNA reads TGTGCCATCAACCCGGGACTTAGCTCCCGCACAGATACGCAGTATTTT. As protein: CAINPGLSSRTDTQYF. This chain links TRBV10-3 with TRBJ2-3; D perhaps matches TRBD2 (6 bases). V was trimmed by 7 bases and J by 1 base, leaving 18 bases between them. CDR3 length: 16 residues. Germline V gene data show CDR1 as ENHRY and CDR2 as SYGVKD.

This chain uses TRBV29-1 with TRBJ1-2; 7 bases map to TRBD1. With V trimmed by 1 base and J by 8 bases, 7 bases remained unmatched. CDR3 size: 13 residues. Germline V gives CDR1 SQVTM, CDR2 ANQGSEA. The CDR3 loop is CSVEGTGPGGYTF. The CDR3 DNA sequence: TGCAGCGTTGAAGGGACAGGCCCGGGGGGCTACACCTTC. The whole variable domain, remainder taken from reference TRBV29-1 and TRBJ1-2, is SAVISQKPSRDICQRGTSLTIQCQVDSQVTMMFWYRQQPGQSLTLIATANQGSEATYESGFVIDKFPISRPNLTFSTLTVSNMSPEDSSIYLCSVEGTGPGGYTFGSGTRLTVV.

The DNA of the CDR3 is TGTGCCAGCAGCCCCGGAGGGAACACTGAAGCTTTCTTT. It encodes CASSPGGNTEAFF. This chain uses TRBV9 with TRBJ1-1; unclear D gene. The CDR3 is 13 residues long. Trimming pared 4 bases from V and 1 base from J, leaving 8 bases between. Germline V gene lookup returns CDR1 SGDLS and CDR2 YYNGEE.

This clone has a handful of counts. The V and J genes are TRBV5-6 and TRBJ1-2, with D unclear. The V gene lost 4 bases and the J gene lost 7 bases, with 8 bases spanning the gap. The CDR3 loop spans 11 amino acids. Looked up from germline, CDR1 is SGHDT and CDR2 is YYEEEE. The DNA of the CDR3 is TGTGCCAGCAGCCGTCCGGGTGGCTACACCTTC. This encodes CASSRPGGYTF.

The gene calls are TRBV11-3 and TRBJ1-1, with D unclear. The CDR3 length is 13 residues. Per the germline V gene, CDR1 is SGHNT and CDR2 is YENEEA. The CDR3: CAAGLKRMIEAFF. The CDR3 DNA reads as TGTGCTGCTGGGCTTAAAAGAATGATAGAAGCTTTCTTT.

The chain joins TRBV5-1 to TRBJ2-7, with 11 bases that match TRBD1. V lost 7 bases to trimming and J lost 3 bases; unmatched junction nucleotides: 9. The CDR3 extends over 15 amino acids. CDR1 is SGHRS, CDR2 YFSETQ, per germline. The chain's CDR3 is CASSTPGTGGYEQYF. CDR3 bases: TGCGCCAGCTCTACCCCCGGGACAGGGGGCTACGAGCAGTACTTC.